This entry lists 2 T cell receptor beta chains sequenced from one sample in a study of control samples from healthy donors and cancer patients. Profiled with immunoSEQ multiplex PCR; TCRdb holds only in-frame clones, not every one. The data show around 200,000 clones, over 85% seen once. The sequencing sample was made of blood. The receptors were sampled from a man aged 18-30 years in good health.

This chain joins TRBV2 and TRBJ1-6; D remains ambiguous. This CDR3 spans 15 amino acids. V lost 7 bases to trimming and J lost 6 bases, with 16 bases between them. Germline assignment: CDR1 SNHLY and CDR2 FYNNEI. As DNA, the CDR3 is TGTGCCAGCAACCAAAGACGGAACGCTAATTCACCCCTCCACTTT. It yields the protein CASNQRRNANSPLHF.

The V call is TRBV19, the J call TRBJ1-6; possible D gene TRBD1, 6 bases. Trimming shortened V by 9 bases and J by 8 bases, and 17 bases separated the two germline ends. The germline V gene encodes CDR1 LNHDA and CDR2 SQIVND (reference sequence). The CDR3 has 14 amino acids. Here the CDR3 DNA reads TGTGCCAGCAGTGGGGGCGGGAAGGATTCACCCCTCCACTTT. Its protein product is CASSGGGKDSPLHF. The whole variable domain, filled in from reference TRBV19 and TRBJ1-6, reads DGGITQSPKYLFRKEGQNVTLSCEQNLNHDAMYWYRQDPGQGLRLIYYSQIVNDFQKGDIAEGYSVSREKKESFPLTVTSAQKNPTAFYLCASSGGGKDSPLHFGNGTRLTVT.